Detailed here is one T cell receptor (beta chain). Per germline, CDR1 KGHSH and CDR2 LQKENI. Trimming cost V 9 bases and J 2 bases, with 10 bases left between them. CDR3 length: 12 residues. This entry comes from a study of blood T cell repertoires in COVID-19. In the study overall: There were acute and convalescent COVID-19 samples, and they came from the United States, Italy and Spain.

How the authors handled the data: From reference gene primer amplification, estimates of nucleated cell counts were derived. TCRdb's table, derived via immunoSEQ multiplex PCR, lists solely in-frame clones and lacks some. The DNA gave D and trimming, while V, J and clone size come from that table. The sample has roughly 440,000 clones, around 89% seen once. Seattle-derived patients entered the study during active infection and were followed longitudinally. This TCR was sampled from a woman between 50 and 59 years old with COVID-19, enrolled during active disease. The gene calls are TRBV18 and TRBJ1-2; possibly TRBD1 for D (5 bases). Input material: peripheral blood. The CDR3 spells CASSTENYGYTF. CDR3 nucleotide sequence: TGTGCCAGTTCGACAGAGAACTATGGCTACACCTTC.